A single sample is the source of the 12 T cell receptor beta chains below, sequenced in a study of PD-L1 blockade in urothelial cancer. Here immunoSEQ multiplex PCR was the method, and the copy in TCRdb shows in-frame clones only, minus some. The repertoire holds tens of thousands of clones, around 84% seen once, with roughly 2.5% in the top ten. Stated time point: peripheral blood 6 weeks after treatment start. This specimen was PBMCs, taken around atezolizumab (anti-PD-L1) treatment. The receptors derive from a man in his 70s with urothelial cancer.

The J gene is TRBJ2-7, the V gene TRBV25-1; perhaps TRBD1 as D (7 bases). V dropped 2 bases and J dropped 0 bases, with 8 bases sitting between them. The CDR3 has 14 amino acids. Germline V CDR1 and CDR2: MGHDK, SYGVNS. For the CDR3, the DNA is TGTGCCAGCAGTGAACAGGGGGGCTCCTACGAGCAGTACTTC. It specifies CASSEQGGSYEQYF.

This rearrangement joins TRBV7-2 to TRBJ1-2; 8 bases are shared with TRBD1. The J segment lost 6 bases and the V segment lost 2 bases, leaving 14 bases of the junction unmatched. This CDR3 is 17 amino acids long. The germline V gene encodes CDR1 SGHTA and CDR2 FQGNSA. CDR3: CASSLPAGGSRRDGYTF. In DNA form, the CDR3 reads TGTGCCAGCAGCTTACCGGCAGGGGGCTCTCGCAGGGATGGCTACACCTTC.

The chain combines TRBV5-1 with TRBJ1-2; D not certain. This CDR3 has 14 residues. CDR1 and CDR2 (germline): SGHRS, YFSETQ. V gave up 2 bases and J gave up 2 bases, with 10 bases separating them. CDR3: CASSFIPGNYGYTF. CDR3 coding DNA: TGCGCCAGCAGCTTTATCCCGGGAAACTATGGCTACACCTTC.

The V call is TRBV2, the J call TRBJ2-2; D uncertain. The CDR3 has 13 residues. Trimming shortened V by 4 bases and J by 5 bases, and 8 bases separated the two germline ends. Germline V CDR1 and CDR2: SNHLY, FYNNEI. The CDR3 loop reads CASSAVRTGELFF. The CDR3 DNA sequence: TGTGCCAGCAGTGCGGTGAGGACCGGGGAGCTGTTTTTT.

This chain connects TRBV30 to TRBJ2-3; D is uncertain. From germline, CDR1 is GTSNPN and CDR2 SVGIG (reference sequence). There are 13 residues in the CDR3. The germline V and J ends were trimmed by 0 bases and 6 bases, with 10 bases remaining between them. As DNA, the CDR3 is TGTGCCTGGAGTGTAGGCGGCTCGGATACGCAGTATTTT. It codes for CAWSVGGSDTQYF.

The CDR3 bases are TGTGCCAGCAGCTTAATGGGGGGAGCTAACTATGGCTACACCTTC. Its translation: CASSLMGGANYGYTF. The chain combines TRBV11-2 with TRBJ1-2, with D perhaps TRBD1 (5 bases). CDR3 length equals 15 residues. V was pared by 2 bases and J by 0 bases, with 10 bases between. Germline V gene data show CDR1 as SGHAT and CDR2 as FQNNGV.

The chain joins TRBV7-2 to TRBJ2-7; a weak D match, TRBD2 (6 bases). The CDR3 loop spans 15 amino acids. Germline lookup yields CDR1 SGHTA and CDR2 FQGNSA. V was cut by 0 bases and J by 4 bases, with 13 bases left in between. The CDR3 region has the DNA TGTGCCAGCAGCTTAGCCGGGACTTCACCTTACGAGCAGTACTTC. Protein: CASSLAGTSPYEQYF.

The chain uses TRBV27 and TRBJ2-3; no reliable D call. CDR3 size: 13 residues. V was cut by 5 bases and J by 6 bases, with 12 bases left in between. Germline V CDR1 and CDR2: MNHEY, SMNVEV (reference sequence). CDR3 residues: CASSVEYPDTQYF. As DNA, the CDR3 is TGTGCCAGCAGTGTGGAGTACCCCGATACGCAGTATTTT.

V gene TRBV27 combines with J gene TRBJ1-4, with D possibly matching TRBD1 (6 bases). The V gene's germline CDR1 is MNHEY and CDR2 SMNVEV (reference sequence). The CDR3 totals 15 residues. Trimming took off 2 bases at V and 8 bases at J, with 15 bases between the two ends. The CDR3 is CASSLTTGIGEKLFF. DNA for the CDR3: TGTGCCAGCAGTTTAACTACAGGGATTGGGGAAAAACTGTTTTTT. Variable domain in full (rest from reference TRBV27 and TRBJ1-4): EAQVTQNPRYLITVTGKKLTVTCSQNMNHEYMSWYRQDPGLGLRQIYYSMNVEVTDKGDVPEGYKVSRKEKRNFPLILESPSPNQTSLYFCASSLTTGIGEKLFFGSGTQLSVL.

J is TRBJ2-3 and V is TRBV4-2, with D possibly matching TRBD2 (5 bases). CDR3 length equals 16 residues. Trimming took off 1 base at V and 1 base at J, with 12 bases between the two ends. Germline-derived CDR1 and CDR2 are LGHNA and YNFKEQ. The CDR3 DNA reads TGTGCCAGCAGCCAAGTAATAGGAGGTGGCACAGATACGCAGTATTTT. Protein sequence: CASSQVIGGGTDTQYF.

The chain has TRBV19 and TRBJ2-1; tentatively, D is TRBD2 (5 bases). The CDR3 runs 15 residues. The ends were cut back, 3 bases at V and 3 bases at J, with 12 bases in the middle. The V gene's germline CDR1 is LNHDA and CDR2 SQIVND (reference sequence). CDR3 in amino acids: CASSITGSSYNEQFF. As DNA, the CDR3 is TGTGCCAGTAGTATTACTGGGAGTAGCTACAATGAGCAGTTCTTC. The full variable domain, in which reference TRBV19 and TRBJ2-1 provide the parts outside the CDR3, is DGGITQSPKYLFRKEGQNVTLSCEQNLNHDAMYWYRQDPGQGLRLIYYSQIVNDFQKGDIAEGYSVSREKKESFPLTVTSAQKNPTAFYLCASSITGSSYNEQFFGPGTRLTVL.

J is TRBJ1-1 and V is TRBV9, with D possibly being TRBD1 (6 bases). V was shortened by 3 bases and J by 3 bases, with 15 bases between the two germline ends. The CDR3 length is 15 residues. The V gene's germline CDR1 is SGDLS and CDR2 YYNGEE. CDR3 residues: CASSALVSGDTEAFF. CDR3 sequence (DNA): TGTGCCAGCAGCGCCCTAGTCTCAGGGGACACTGAAGCTTTCTTT.